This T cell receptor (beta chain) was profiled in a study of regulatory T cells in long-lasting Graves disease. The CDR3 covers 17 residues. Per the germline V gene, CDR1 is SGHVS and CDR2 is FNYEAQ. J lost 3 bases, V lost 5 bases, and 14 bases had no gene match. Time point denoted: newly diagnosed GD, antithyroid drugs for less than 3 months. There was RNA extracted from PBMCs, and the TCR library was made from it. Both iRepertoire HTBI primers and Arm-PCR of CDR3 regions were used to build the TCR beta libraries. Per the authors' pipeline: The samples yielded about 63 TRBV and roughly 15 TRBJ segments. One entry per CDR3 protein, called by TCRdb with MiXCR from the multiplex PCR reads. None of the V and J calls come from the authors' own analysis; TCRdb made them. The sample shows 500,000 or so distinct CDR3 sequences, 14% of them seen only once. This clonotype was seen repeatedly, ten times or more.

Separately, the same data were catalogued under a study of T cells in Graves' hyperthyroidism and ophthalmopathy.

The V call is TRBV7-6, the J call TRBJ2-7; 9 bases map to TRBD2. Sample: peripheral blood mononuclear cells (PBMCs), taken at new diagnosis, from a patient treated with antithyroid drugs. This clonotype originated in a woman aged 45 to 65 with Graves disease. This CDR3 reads CASSKKKTSGDVYEQYF. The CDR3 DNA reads TGTGCCAGCAGCAAAAAGAAGACTAGCGGAGATGTCTACGAGCAGTACTTC. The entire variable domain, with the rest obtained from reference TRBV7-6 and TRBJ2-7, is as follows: GAGVSQSPRYKVTKRGQDVALRCDPISGHVSLYWYRQALGQGPEFLTYFNYEAQQDKSGLPNDRFSAERPEGSISTLTIQRTEQRDSAMYRCASSKKKTSGDVYEQYFGPGTRLTVT.